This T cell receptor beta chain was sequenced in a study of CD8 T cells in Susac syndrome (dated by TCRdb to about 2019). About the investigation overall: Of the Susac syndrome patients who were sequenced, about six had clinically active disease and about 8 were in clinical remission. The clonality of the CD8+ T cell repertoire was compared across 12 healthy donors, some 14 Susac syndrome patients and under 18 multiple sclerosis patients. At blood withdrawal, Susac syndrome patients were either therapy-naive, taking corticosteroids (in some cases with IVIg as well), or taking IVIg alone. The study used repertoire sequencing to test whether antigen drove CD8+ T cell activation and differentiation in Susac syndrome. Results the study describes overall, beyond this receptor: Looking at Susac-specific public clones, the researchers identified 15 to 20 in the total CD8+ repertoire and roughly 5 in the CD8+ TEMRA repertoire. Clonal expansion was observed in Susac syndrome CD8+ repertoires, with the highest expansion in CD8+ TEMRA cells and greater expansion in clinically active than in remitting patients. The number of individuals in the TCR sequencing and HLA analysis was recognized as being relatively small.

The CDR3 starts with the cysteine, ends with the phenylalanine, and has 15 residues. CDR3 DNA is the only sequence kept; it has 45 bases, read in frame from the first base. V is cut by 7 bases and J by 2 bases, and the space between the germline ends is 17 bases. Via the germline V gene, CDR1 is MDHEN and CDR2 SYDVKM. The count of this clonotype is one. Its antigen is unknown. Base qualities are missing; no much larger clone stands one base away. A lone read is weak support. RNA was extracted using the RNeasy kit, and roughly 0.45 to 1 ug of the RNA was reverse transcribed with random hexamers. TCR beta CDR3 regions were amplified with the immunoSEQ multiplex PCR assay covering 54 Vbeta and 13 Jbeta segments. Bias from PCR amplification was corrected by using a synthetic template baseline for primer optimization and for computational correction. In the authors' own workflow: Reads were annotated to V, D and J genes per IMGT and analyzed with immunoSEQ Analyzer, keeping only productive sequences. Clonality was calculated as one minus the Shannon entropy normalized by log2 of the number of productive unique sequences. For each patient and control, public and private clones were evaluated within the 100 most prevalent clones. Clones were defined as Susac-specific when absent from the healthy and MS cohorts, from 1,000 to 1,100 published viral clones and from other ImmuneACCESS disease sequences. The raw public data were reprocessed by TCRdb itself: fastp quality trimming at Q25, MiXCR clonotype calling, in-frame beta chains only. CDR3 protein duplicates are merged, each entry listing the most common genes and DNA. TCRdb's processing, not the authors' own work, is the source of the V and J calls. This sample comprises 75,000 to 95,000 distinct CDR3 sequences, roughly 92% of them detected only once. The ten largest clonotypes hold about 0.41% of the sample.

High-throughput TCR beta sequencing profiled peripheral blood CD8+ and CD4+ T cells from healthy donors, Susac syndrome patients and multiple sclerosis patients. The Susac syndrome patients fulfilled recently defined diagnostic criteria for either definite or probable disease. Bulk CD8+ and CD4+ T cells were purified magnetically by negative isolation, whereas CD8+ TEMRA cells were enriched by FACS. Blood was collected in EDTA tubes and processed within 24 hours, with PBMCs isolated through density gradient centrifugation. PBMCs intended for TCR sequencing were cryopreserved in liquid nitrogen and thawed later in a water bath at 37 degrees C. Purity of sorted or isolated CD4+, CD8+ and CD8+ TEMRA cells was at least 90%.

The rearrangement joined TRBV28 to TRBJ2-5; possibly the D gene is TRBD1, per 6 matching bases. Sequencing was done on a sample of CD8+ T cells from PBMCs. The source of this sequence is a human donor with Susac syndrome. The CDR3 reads CASKYRDIGQETQYF. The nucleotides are TGTGCCAGCAAGTACCGGGACATCGGTCAAGAGACCCAGTACTTC. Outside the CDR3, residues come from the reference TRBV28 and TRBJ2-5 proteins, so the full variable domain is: DVKVTQSSRYLVKRTGEKVFLECVQDMDHENMFWYRQDPGLGLRLIYFSYDVKMKEKGDIPEGYSVSREKKERFSLILESASTNQTSMYLCASKYRDIGQETQYFGPGTRLLVL.